This entry describes one T cell receptor (beta chain). The data were obtained in a study of shared clonotypes between healthy human individuals. Germline V gene data show CDR1 as SGHRS and CDR2 as YFSETQ. The CDR3 loop spans 15 amino acids. After removal of 0 bases from V and 4 bases from J, the junction contained 5 bases not matched to a gene. Only in-frame clones appear in the TCRdb table, and some are missing; sequencing was by immunoSEQ multiplex PCR. The sample shows approximately 720,000 clones, around 72% of them seen only once. The chain employs TRBV5-1 and TRBJ2-3; 7 bases map to TRBD2. The sample was memory CD4+ T cells sorted from blood. Documented subset: CD45RA-negative fraction. The origin of this receptor is a woman younger than 45 in good health. The CDR3 sequence: CASSLVRGSADTQYF. The CDR3 DNA reads TGCGCCAGCAGCTTGGTTCGCGGGAGCGCAGATACGCAGTATTTT.